The 29 T cell receptor beta chains below were found in one sample sequenced in a study of T-cell memory formation after mild COVID-19. TCRdb analysed the 5' RACE reads with MiXCR anew, one entry per CDR3 protein. The table records about 110,000 distinct CDR3 sequences, 15% to 20% of them present only once. The specimen was PBMCs or a T cell subset sorted from them (not recorded which). Every receptor here comes from an adult woman who had mild COVID-19 (a few samples of this study predate the infection). Cell type and time point are not known.

This clonotype was seen more than once but under ten times. V usage is TRBV29-1 and J usage is TRBJ1-1, with 11 nucleotides matching TRBD1. CDR1 is SQVTM and CDR2 is ANQGSEA in the germline V gene. The CDR3 consists of 12 residues. Unmatched junction bases numbered 1, after V lost 4 bases and J lost 6 bases. CDR3 loop: CSVVGQGAEAFF. CDR3 coding DNA: TGCAGCGTTGTGGGACAGGGGGCTGAAGCTTTCTTT.

The chain uses TRBV7-9 and TRBJ1-1; TRBD1 might be the D (5 bases). CDR3 length equals 16 residues. Germline-derived CDR1 and CDR2 are SEHNR and FQNEAQ (reference sequence). The V gene lost 0 bases and the J gene lost 0 bases, with 11 bases spanning the gap. The CDR3, as DNA: TGTGCCAGCAGCTTAGCCTCAGGGATCATGAACACTGAAGCTTTCTTT. It translates to CASSLASGIMNTEAFF.

The rearrangement joins TRBV7-9 to TRBJ1-1, with D perhaps TRBD1 (5 bases). Per the germline V gene, CDR1 is SEHNR and CDR2 is FQNEAQ (reference sequence). The CDR3 length is 14 residues. Trimming took 7 bases from V and 1 from J, leaving 13 bases between them. The DNA of the CDR3 is TGTGCCAGCACCCCAGGGTGGGGGAACACTGAAGCTTTCTTT. Residues: CASTPGWGNTEAFF.

V and J are TRBV9 and TRBJ2-6, with no clear D. CDR3 length: 16 residues. The germline V gene has CDR1 SGDLS and CDR2 YYNGEE. V was clipped by 0 bases and J by 0 bases, with 7 bases between them. The CDR3 DNA follows: TGTGCCAGCAGCGTAGGACGGCACTCTGGGGCCAACGTCCTGACTTTC. Its protein is CASSVGRHSGANVLTF.

This chain links TRBV29-1 with TRBJ1-1; D is undetermined. The CDR3 totals 17 residues. CDR1 SQVTM and CDR2 ANQGSEA come from the germline V gene. Trimming pared 5 bases from V and 6 bases from J, leaving 28 bases between. CDR3 region: CSVLPRWGRRVRAEAFF. CDR3 sequence (DNA): TGCAGCGTTCTCCCTAGGTGGGGAAGGAGGGTACGCGCTGAAGCTTTCTTT.

The V gene is TRBV12-3 or TRBV12-4, the J gene TRBJ2-7; D not resolved. CDR3 length: 14 amino acids. V lost 5 bases and J lost 0, with 11 bases in between. In nucleotides, the CDR3 is TGTGCCAGCAGTACACCAGAGAGCTCCTACGAGCAGTACTTC. This translates into CASSTPESSYEQYF.

This chain joins TRBV6-2 or TRBV6-3 and TRBJ2-1; 7 bases are a match to TRBD2. The germline V gene has CDR1 MNHEY and CDR2 SVGEGT. After removal of 5 bases from V and 7 bases from J, the junction contained 14 bases not matched to a gene. The CDR3 runs 16 residues. DNA for the CDR3: TGTGCCAGCAGTCCGGGCTCGGGACTATGTGGGAATGAGCAGTTCTTC. This translates into CASSPGSGLCGNEQFF.

The J gene is TRBJ1-4, the V gene TRBV9; tentative D call: TRBD1 (6 bases). This CDR3 contains 16 residues. The V gene's germline CDR1 is SGDLS and CDR2 YYNGEE. Deletions cut 1 base from V and 6 bases from J, with 16 bases between. The chain's CDR3 is CASSVSGAPYYEKLFF. The CDR3, as DNA: TGTGCCAGCAGCGTATCAGGGGCGCCGTATTATGAAAAACTGTTTTTT.

The table lists this clonotype with a few counts. The chain couples TRBV27 to TRBJ2-1, with 8 bases identical to TRBD2. The CDR3 covers 14 residues. V shed 5 bases and J 9 bases; nucleotides not matched to a gene: 9. From germline, CDR1 is MNHEY and CDR2 SMNVEV (reference sequence). CDR3 in amino acids: CASSPGGGYGEQFF. Here the CDR3 DNA reads TGTGCCAGCAGTCCGGGGGGGGGCTACGGTGAGCAGTTCTTC.

This clonotype was recorded once. The CDR3 DNA sequence: TGCAGTGCTAGGGCCTACGAGCAGTACTTC. Translation: CSARAYEQYF. The chain links TRBV20-1 to TRBJ2-7; D gene uncertain. CDR1 is DFQATT and CDR2 is SNEGSKA in the germline V gene (reference sequence). Between the trimmed V and J ends, which lost 3 bases and 2 bases, there was a span of 2 bases. This CDR3 spans 10 amino acids.

A few counts support this clonotype. This chain links TRBV5-1 with TRBJ2-1, with D maybe TRBD2 (5 bases). V dropped 5 bases and J dropped 7 bases, with 19 bases sitting between them. The CDR3 runs 15 residues. Germline CDR1 is SGHRS and CDR2 is YFSETQ. CDR3 sequence (DNA): TGCGCCAGCAGTGCCGGGGTTCGCGCTGGGAATGAGCAGTTCTTC. Amino acid sequence: CASSAGVRAGNEQFF.

The rearrangement joins TRBV7-6 to TRBJ1-2; 8 positions match TRBD1. Germline trimming cut 0 bases from V and 8 bases from J; bases unmatched to any gene: 8. The germline V gene encodes CDR1 SGHVS and CDR2 FNYEAQ. This CDR3 comprises 15 residues. The CDR3 sequence is CASSLARGQAGGYTF. CDR3 DNA sequence: TGTGCCAGCAGCTTAGCTCGGGGACAGGCGGGCGGCTACACCTTC.

This clonotype was seen at least ten times. The gene calls are TRBV27 and TRBJ1-2, with 8 bases fitting TRBD1. The V gene's germline CDR1 is MNHEY and CDR2 SMNVEV (reference sequence). The CDR3 runs to 14 residues. The J segment lost 4 bases and the V segment lost 4 bases, leaving 5 bases of the junction unmatched. In nucleotides, the CDR3 is TGTGCCAGCAGTTCAGGACAGGGTGGCTATGGCTACACCTTC. It encodes CASSSGQGGYGYTF.

The table lists this clonotype with a few counts. This sequence joins TRBV6-4 and TRBJ1-5; D ambiguous. Germline assignment: CDR1 MRHNA and CDR2 SNTAGT. The V end lost 4 bases, the J end lost 0 bases, and 4 bases lay between the germline ends. This CDR3 has 13 residues. For the CDR3, the DNA is TGTGCCAGCAGTGTGGATAGCAATCAGCCCCAGCATTTT. Protein product: CASSVDSNQPQHF.

The chain has TRBV27 and TRBJ2-7; D may correspond to TRBD1 or TRBD2 (5 bases each). Trimming left V 5 bases short and J 2 bases short, with 10 bases between. The germline V gene encodes CDR1 MNHEY and CDR2 SMNVEV (reference sequence). The CDR3 sequence is 13 residues long. CDR3 region: CASSRDDTYEQYF. The CDR3 nucleotides read TGTGCCAGCAGTAGGGACGATACCTACGAGCAGTACTTC.

This chain joins TRBV9 and TRBJ2-2, with TRBD1 matching over 8 bases. V shed 0 bases and J 7 bases; nucleotides not matched to a gene: 5. This CDR3 has 15 amino acids. CDR1 SGDLS and CDR2 YYNGEE come from the germline V gene. The DNA for the CDR3 is TGTGCCAGCAGCGTAGATGACAGGGGTTACGGGGAGCTGTTTTTT. It translates to CASSVDDRGYGELFF.

The chain joins TRBV7-6 to TRBJ2-1, with 8 bases lining up with TRBD2. V shed 0 bases, J shed 5 bases, and the junction held 6 bases outside the gene matches. CDR3 length equals 16 residues. Per the germline V gene, CDR1 is SGHVS and CDR2 is FNYEAQ. CDR3 protein: CASSLATGGPHNEQFF. CDR3 in DNA: TGTGCCAGCAGCTTAGCTACGGGAGGGCCCCACAATGAGCAGTTCTTC.

This clonotype was counted only a few times. The chain links TRBV7-6 to TRBJ2-3; TRBD2 might be the D (6 bases). With 5 bases removed from V and 2 bases from J, the gap between germline ends came to 17 bases. In germline, CDR1 is SGHVS, CDR2 FNYEAQ. The CDR3 loop spans 16 amino acids. CDR3 sequence reads: CASSVTTRGTTDTQYF. The CDR3 bases are TGTGCCAGCAGCGTAACTACGCGGGGAACCACAGATACGCAGTATTTT.

This clonotype was counted a few times. J is TRBJ2-7 and V is TRBV29-1; TRBD1 or TRBD2 may be the D gene (5 bases each). The germline CDR1 and CDR2 sequences are SQVTM and ANQGSEA. V lost 1 base and J lost 0, with 16 bases in between. The length of the CDR3 is 16 residues. CDR3 sequence: CSVEVRDDYSSYEQYF. CDR3 nucleotide sequence: TGCAGCGTTGAAGTCAGGGACGATTACAGCTCCTACGAGCAGTACTTC.

The chain recombines TRBV7-3 with TRBJ1-1, with D unresolved. The CDR3 consists of 15 residues. V lost 4 bases and J lost 7, with 19 bases in between. Germline assignment: CDR1 SGHTA and CDR2 FQGTGA. The CDR3 DNA reads TGTGCCAGCAGCTCAACGGACCGAGGAAGTGGTGAAGCTTTCTTT. It yields the protein CASSSTDRGSGEAFF. Using reference TRBV7-3 and TRBJ1-1 for the parts outside the CDR3, the full variable domain is GAGVSQTPSNKVTEKGKYVELRCDPISGHTALYWYRQSLGQGPEFLIYFQGTGAADDSGLPNDRFFAVRPEGSVSTLKIQRTERGDSAVYLCASSSTDRGSGEAFFGQGTRLTVV.

This clonotype has only a few counts. The CDR3 bases are TGTGCCAGCAGTGGGGCAGGGGGCGTAACCGGGGAGCTGTTTTTT. It translates to CASSGAGGVTGELFF. The chain combines TRBV5-4 with TRBJ2-2, with 8 bases fitting TRBD1. V lost 5 bases, J lost 5 bases, and 8 bases stayed unmatched. The CDR3 has 15 residues. Per the germline V gene, CDR1 is SGHNT and CDR2 is YYREEE (reference sequence).

The genes are TRBV7-9 and TRBJ2-7; unclear D gene. Germline V gene lookup returns CDR1 SEHNR and CDR2 FQNEAQ (reference sequence). The CDR3 runs 13 residues. V dropped 5 bases and J dropped 7 bases, with 15 bases sitting between them. This CDR3 reads CASSPTRSEEQYF. The DNA of the CDR3 is TGTGCCAGCAGCCCGACAAGGTCAGAGGAGCAGTACTTC.

This clonotype was counted between two and nine times. The chain employs TRBV29-1 and TRBJ2-7, with 8 bases fitting TRBD1. The CDR3 extends over 14 amino acids. The V gene end was trimmed by 0 bases and the J gene end by 2 bases; junction bases not matched to a gene: 3. Per germline, CDR1 SQVTM and CDR2 ANQGSEA. The CDR3 region has the DNA TGCAGCGTTGAAGATGCACAGGGGGCCTACGAGCAGTACTTC. Its translation: CSVEDAQGAYEQYF.

This clonotype was detected a few times. This chain joins TRBV30 and TRBJ2-2, with 15 bases that match TRBD2. The length of the CDR3 is 17 residues. J was trimmed by 5 bases and V by 4 bases; bases with no gene match: 8. Germline V lookup: CDR1 GTSNPN, CDR2 SVGIG (reference sequence). The CDR3 loop reads CAWTGLAGGPWTGELFF. CDR3 bases: TGTGCCTGGACCGGACTAGCGGGAGGGCCTTGGACCGGGGAGCTGTTTTTT.

The chain has TRBV4-1 and TRBJ2-3, with no clear D. Germline values: CDR1 MGHRA, CDR2 YSYEKL. This CDR3 comprises 14 residues. V was clipped by 0 bases and J by 3 bases, with 7 bases between them. CDR3 loop: CASSQDMSTDTQYF. The DNA for the CDR3 is TGCGCCAGCAGCCAAGATATGTCGACAGATACGCAGTATTTT.

This clonotype was seen a handful of times. The chain combines TRBV5-8 with TRBJ1-2; D is undetermined. The CDR3 length is 13 residues. In germline, CDR1 is SGHTS, CDR2 YDEGEE. V gave up 0 bases and J gave up 3 bases, with 6 bases separating them. The CDR3 loop is CASSLEQYYGYTF. Written as DNA, the CDR3 is TGTGCCAGCAGCTTGGAACAGTACTATGGCTACACCTTC.

J is TRBJ2-7 and V is TRBV7-9; D is tentatively TRBD1 or TRBD2 (5 bases each). Trimming removed 4 bases at V and 5 bases at J, with 15 bases between. There are 14 residues in the CDR3. The V gene's germline CDR1 is SEHNR and CDR2 FQNEAQ (reference sequence). The CDR3 DNA reads TGTGCCAGCAGCTCCGGGACGGTTCTCCACGAGCAGTACTTC. This gives the protein CASSSGTVLHEQYF. Using reference TRBV7-9 and TRBJ2-7 for the parts outside the CDR3, the full variable domain is DTGVSQNPRHKITKRGQNVTFRCDPISEHNRLYWYRQTLGQGPEFLTYFQNEAQLEKSRLLSDRFSAERPKGSFSTLEIQRTEQGDSAMYLCASSSGTVLHEQYFGPGTRLTVT.

V gene TRBV20-1 combines with J gene TRBJ2-3; 8 bases fit TRBD2. The CDR3 runs 16 residues. Germline V CDR1 and CDR2: DFQATT, SNEGSKA (reference sequence). V was pared by 4 bases and J by 4 bases, with 13 bases of the junction left unmatched. The CDR3 loop reads CSATPPREGLADTQYF. The CDR3 DNA is TGCAGTGCTACTCCTCCACGGGAGGGCCTGGCAGATACGCAGTATTTT.

This clonotype was seen more than once but under ten times. The rearrangement joins TRBV7-6 to TRBJ2-1; TRBD2 might be the D (5 bases). Germline V lookup: CDR1 SGHVS, CDR2 FNYEAQ. The V end lost 5 bases, the J end lost 5 bases, and 10 bases lay between the germline ends. The CDR3 has 13 residues. The CDR3 DNA follows: TGTGCCAGCAGCCATGGACTTAACAATGAGCAGTTCTTC. Protein product: CASSHGLNNEQFF.